This TCR beta chain was identified in a study of memory CD8 T cells in hepatitis C reinfection. Whole-study context: Chronic HCV followed reinfection in two donors who cleared primary infection. Between 12 and 24 weeks after reinfection detection, late samples were drawn. The study's findings and limits: Only 5 or 6 donors prevented definitive conclusions about public clonotypes.

V was pared by 0 bases and J by 14 bases, with 14 bases between. The length of the CDR3 is 13 residues. The germline gives CDR1 SGHAT, CDR2 FQNNGV. Regarding this clone: Antigen specificity is unknown.

Noted time point: late/post reinfection, 12 to 24 weeks after detection. Sorted cells were sequenced directly ex vivo without any in vitro expansion. People who inject drugs from Montreal's HEPCO study were the donors. Assay used: immunoSEQ multiplex PCR; TCRdb lists only in-frame clones, some missing. The sample gives some 50,000 clones, roughly nine tenths of which show up once; more than 0.6% is in the top ten. The sequenced sample consisted of naive CD8+ T cells sorted from blood. The chain links TRBV11-2 to TRBJ2-1, with D tentatively TRBD2 (6 bases). The clonotype was recovered from a man aged 18 to 35 with hepatitis C virus infection. The CDR3 region is CASSLDAEGREFF. For the CDR3, the DNA is TGTGCCAGCAGCTTAGATGCGGAGGGGCGAGAGTTCTTC.